The source of this T cell receptor (beta chain) is a study of radiotherapy plus CTLA-4 blockade in lung cancer. On the study more broadly: Of the patients, 15% to 20% showed objective responses and 31% attained disease control.

Those with chemo-refractory metastatic non-small-cell lung cancer were treated with focal radiation combined with CTLA-4 blockade using ipilimumab. Study-level points and caveats: Reported findings show early blood T cell clone dynamics, with interferon-beta, best predicted response. Clones derived from tumor TCRs expanded in blood after radiotherapy plus ipilimumab.

TCRdb's copy holds only in-frame clones and misses some; the assay was immunoSEQ multiplex PCR. This sample has about 95,000 clones, with around four fifths found just once. The CDR3 covers 13 residues. The germline V and J ends were trimmed by 7 bases and 6 bases, with 15 bases remaining between them. Germline V gene lookup returns CDR1 KGHSH and CDR2 LQKENI. Regarding this clone: Its antigen remains unknown.

The chain recombines TRBV18 with TRBJ1-2; D gene uncertain. This TCR was sampled from a human donor with non-small cell lung cancer who had stable disease on radiotherapy plus ipilimumab. The starting material was peripheral blood, obtained from a patient treated with radiotherapy plus ipilimumab. CDR3 sequence reads: CASFTPRPDGYTF. Written as DNA, the CDR3 is TGTGCCAGCTTCACACCCAGACCCGATGGCTACACCTTC.